This record concerns one T cell receptor (beta chain) sequence. The antigen remains unidentified. The sample comes from a study of identical twins. Findings and caveats of the study: Twins' excess sharing was less marked for out-of-frame beta sequences. The models systematically underestimated how much out-of-frame TCR alpha was shared in monozygotic twins.

TCRdb re-called the 5' RACE reads with MiXCR, one entry per CDR3 protein. The data contain 600,000 to 800,000 distinct CDR3 sequences, roughly 20% of them singletons. The germline V gene has CDR1 SGHRS and CDR2 YFSETQ. This CDR3 contains 12 residues. The ends were cut back, 4 bases at V and 3 bases at J, with 8 bases in the middle. These data were likewise used in another study, on T cells expressing NK-cell markers. That paper notes: Source material for TCR beta repertoires consisted of sorted CD3+CD56+NKG2C+, CD3+CD56+NKG2C- and CD3+CD56-NKG2C+ T cells. The study found dominant NKG2C+ clonotypes at 1.0-7.0% of CD8+ T cells in 5 or 6 donors.

This rearrangement joins TRBV5-1 to TRBJ2-7; D gene unclear. Sequencing was done on a sample of PBMCs. The clonotype comes from a woman aged 18-29 years in good health. The CDR3 loop is CASSPDIYEQYF. The CDR3 DNA follows: TGCGCCAGCAGCCCAGACATCTACGAGCAGTACTTC.